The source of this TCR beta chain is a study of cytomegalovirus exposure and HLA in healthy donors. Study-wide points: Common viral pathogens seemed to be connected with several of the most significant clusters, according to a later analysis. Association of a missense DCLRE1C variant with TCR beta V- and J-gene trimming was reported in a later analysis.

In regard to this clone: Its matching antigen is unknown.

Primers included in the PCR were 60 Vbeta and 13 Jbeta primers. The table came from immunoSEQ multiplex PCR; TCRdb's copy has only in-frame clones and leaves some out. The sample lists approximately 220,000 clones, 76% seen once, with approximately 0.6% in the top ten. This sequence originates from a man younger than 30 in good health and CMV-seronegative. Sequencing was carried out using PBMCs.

The CDR3 DNA follows: TGTGCCAGCAGTTACTCGGGACAAGGTTTCGGCTACACCTTC. It is translated as CASSYSGQGFGYTF. V usage is TRBV6-5 and J usage is TRBJ1-2, with D perhaps matching TRBD1 (6 bases). Trimming shortened V by 0 bases and J by 8 bases, and 13 bases separated the two germline ends. The CDR3 is 14 residues long. Germline V gives CDR1 MNHEY, CDR2 SVGAGI.